Below are 16 T cell receptor beta chains sequenced from a single sample in a study of molecular identifiers for immune sequencing clone quantification. TCRdb reprocessed the PCR reads with MiXCR, giving one entry per CDR3 protein. This table has 88,000 or so distinct CDR3 sequences, roughly 23% appearing once. Material: naive CD8+ T cells from blood, with Jurkat cell RNA spiked in. The subset is: FACS-sorted CD8+CD4-CCR7+CD45RA+ naive T cells. Receptors originate from a human donor in good health. Some libraries in this study had Jurkat cell RNA spiked in.

This clonotype was seen ten or more times. The J gene is TRBJ2-7, the V gene TRBV7-6; D may be TRBD1 or TRBD2 (6 bases each). Germline V gene lookup returns CDR1 SGHVS and CDR2 FNYEAQ. V was cut by 2 bases and J by 4 bases, with 15 bases left in between. The CDR3 totals 15 residues. The CDR3 DNA is TGTGCCAGCAGCTTATACCGGGGGCTTAAGTACGAGCAGTACTTC. It yields the protein CASSLYRGLKYEQYF.

This clonotype occurred once. This chain uses TRBV28 with TRBJ1-1; no definite D call. V was pared by 6 bases and J by 5 bases, with 16 bases between. The CDR3 runs 14 residues. Germline CDR1 reads MDHEN; CDR2 reads SYDVKM. The DNA of the CDR3 is TGTGCCAGCAGGCCTCGGTTAGGGTCTACTGAAGCTTTCTTT. It translates to CASRPRLGSTEAFF.

The table lists this clonotype with many counts. This chain joins TRBV28 and TRBJ2-7; D is possibly TRBD2 (5 bases). Germline V gene data show CDR1 as MDHEN and CDR2 as SYDVKM. This CDR3 is built from 15 residues. Trimming removed 7 bases from V and 3 bases from J, with 19 bases in between. CDR3 bases: TGTGCCAGCACCTACCTCATTGCCCGGGGCTACGAGCAGTACTTC. Protein product: CASTYLIARGYEQYF.

There are many counts of this clonotype. V gene TRBV7-9 combines with J gene TRBJ1-1, with 10 bases identical to TRBD1. The CDR3 has 13 amino acids. Germline assignment: CDR1 SEHNR and CDR2 FQNEAQ (reference sequence). J was trimmed by 4 bases and V by 11 bases; bases with no gene match: 7. In nucleotides, the CDR3 is TGTGCCGGGGGGGGACAGGGGAGCACTGAAGCTTTCTTT. It encodes CAGGGQGSTEAFF.

This clonotype has only a few counts. The chain recombines TRBV7-9 with TRBJ2-7; D may correspond to TRBD1 or TRBD2 (5 bases each). CDR3 size: 14 residues. The germline V gene has CDR1 SEHNR and CDR2 FQNEAQ (reference sequence). Trimming removed 3 bases at V and 4 bases at J, with 13 bases between. CDR3 nucleotides: TGTGCCAGCAGCTTCGCCGCAGGGAGTTACGAGCAGTACTTC. Its translation is CASSFAAGSYEQYF. The variable domain in full, with the rest retrieved from reference TRBV7-9 and TRBJ2-7, is DTGVSQNPRHKITKRGQNVTFRCDPISEHNRLYWYRQTLGQGPEFLTYFQNEAQLEKSRLLSDRFSAERPKGSFSTLEIQRTEQGDSAMYLCASSFAAGSYEQYFGPGTRLTVT.

At least ten counts were recorded for this clonotype. The V call is TRBV4-3, the J call TRBJ2-1; TRBD2 agrees at 12 bases. Germline-derived CDR1 and CDR2 are LGHNA and YSLEER. J lost 8 bases, V lost 2 bases, and 4 bases had no gene match. The CDR3 consists of 15 residues. This CDR3 reads CASSQPLAGGHEQFF. DNA for the CDR3: TGCGCCAGCAGCCAACCGCTAGCGGGGGGGCATGAGCAGTTCTTC.

The chain carries TRBV4-1 and TRBJ2-7, with 12 bases aligning to TRBD2. The CDR3 has 15 amino acids. Germline trimming cut 4 bases from V and 4 bases from J; bases unmatched to any gene: 5. Germline-derived CDR1 and CDR2 are MGHRA and YSYEKL. CDR3 sequence: CASSPQTSGGYEQYF. The CDR3 DNA follows: TGCGCCAGCAGCCCGCAGACTAGCGGGGGATACGAGCAGTACTTC.

This clonotype has more than one count but fewer than ten. This chain uses TRBV4-3 with TRBJ1-3, with unresolved D. The ends were cut back, 0 bases at V and 0 bases at J, with 9 bases in the middle. The CDR3 is 16 residues long. Germline V gene data show CDR1 as LGHNA and CDR2 as YSLEER. The CDR3 here is CASSQDAADSGNTIYF. CDR3 in DNA: TGCGCCAGCAGCCAAGATGCGGCCGACTCTGGAAACACCATATATTTT.

This clonotype came up a few times. The V and J genes are TRBV20-1 and TRBJ2-3; a weak D match, TRBD2 (6 bases). Germline V gene sequence: CDR1 DFQATT, CDR2 SNEGSKA (reference sequence). The CDR3 runs to 14 residues. Between the trimmed V and J ends, which lost 1 base and 2 bases, there was a span of 10 bases. The CDR3 is CSARGALATDTQYF. The CDR3 region has the DNA TGCAGTGCTAGAGGGGCACTAGCCACAGATACGCAGTATTTT.

For this clonotype: Possible read error: a much larger clone is one base away. The chain has TRBV9 and TRBJ2-2; 13 bases map to TRBD2. Per the germline V gene, CDR1 is SGDLS and CDR2 is YYNGEE. This CDR3 spans 17 amino acids. CDR3 coding DNA: TGTGCCAGCAGCGGGGGACTAGCGGGGAAATCCACCAGGGAGCTGTTTTTT. This encodes CASSGGLAGKSTRELFF.

This clonotype was detected ten times or more. The V and J genes are TRBV29-1 and TRBJ2-3; no definite D call. The CDR3 is 14 amino acids. V was shortened by 6 bases and J by 1 base, with 14 bases between the two germline ends. Germline lookup yields CDR1 SQVTM and CDR2 ANQGSEA. In DNA, the CDR3 is TGCAGCGTCTGGTCTCCGGTGGGCACAGATACGCAGTATTTT. It codes for CSVWSPVGTDTQYF.

This clonotype occurred a few times. The V call is TRBV13, the J call TRBJ2-5, with a weak D call TRBD2 (7 bases). The CDR3 sequence is 15 residues long. Germline lookup yields CDR1 PRHDT and CDR2 FYEKMQ (reference sequence). The V end lost 5 bases, the J end lost 1 base, and 14 bases lay between the germline ends. CDR3 protein: CASSGIAGAQETQYF. The CDR3 bases are TGTGCCAGCAGCGGCATTGCGGGGGCCCAAGAGACCCAGTACTTC.

Ten or more counts support this clonotype. DNA of the CDR3: TGTGCCAGCAGCCCGGGGACAGGGGGTTCACCCCTCCACTTT. Its translation: CASSPGTGGSPLHF. This sequence joins TRBV7-2 and TRBJ1-6; 11 bases agree with TRBD1. V was pared by 5 bases and J by 9 bases, with 3 bases of the junction left unmatched. The V gene's germline CDR1 is SGHTA and CDR2 FQGNSA. The CDR3 is made up of 14 amino acids.

At least ten counts were recorded for this clonotype. The chain is built from TRBV24-1 and TRBJ2-1; D ambiguous. Trimming took off 4 bases at V and 7 bases at J, with 4 bases between the two ends. CDR3 size: 11 residues. Germline-derived CDR1 and CDR2 are KGHDR and SFDVKD. The CDR3 region has the DNA TGTGCCACCAGTGAAAAGAATGAGCAGTTCTTC. Its translation is CATSEKNEQFF.

The sample holds a few counts of this clonotype. J is TRBJ2-7 and V is TRBV18, with a weak D call TRBD2 (6 bases). There are 15 residues in the CDR3. Germline values: CDR1 KGHSH, CDR2 LQKENI. V was cut by 6 bases and J by 5 bases, with 20 bases left in between. The CDR3 region is CASSPGTHLTHEQYF. CDR3 DNA: TGTGCCAGCTCGCCCGGGACTCATCTGACCCACGAGCAGTACTTC.

This clonotype came up many times. V is TRBV9 and J is TRBJ2-2, with D possibly being TRBD1 (6 bases). The CDR3 sequence is 17 residues long. Per the germline V gene, CDR1 is SGDLS and CDR2 is YYNGEE. V shed 3 bases and J shed 0 bases, with 15 bases lying between them. The CDR3 DNA is TGTGCCAGCAGCGCGGAGCAGGGGAATCCGAACACCGGGGAGCTGTTTTTT. Amino acid sequence: CASSAEQGNPNTGELFF.